What follows are 13 T cell receptor beta chains derived from one specimen sequenced in a study of T cells in Graves' hyperthyroidism and ophthalmopathy. RNA transcripts provided the source from which TCR beta CDR3 regions were amplified. A set of HTBI primers served as the primers for a first-round RT-PCR of the TCR CDR3. One entry per CDR3 protein, called by TCRdb with MiXCR from the multiplex PCR reads. The sample yields some 600,000 distinct CDR3 sequences, approximately 15% seen once. The sample comprised blood. All receptors derive from a woman in her thirties with Graves' hyperthyroidism that later progressed to Graves' ophthalmopathy.

This clonotype was counted at least ten times. V is TRBV11-2 and J is TRBJ2-7; 10 bases map to TRBD2. J was trimmed by 6 bases and V by 0 bases; bases with no gene match: 5. The CDR3 runs to 15 residues. CDR1 is SGHAT, CDR2 FQNNGV, per germline. Written as DNA, the CDR3 is TGTGCCAGCAGCTTAGATTGGCTAGCGGGAGTCGAGCAGTACTTC. Its translation is CASSLDWLAGVEQYF.

The chain couples TRBV4-2 to TRBJ2-1, with 8 bases matching TRBD2. Germline trimming cut 1 base from V and 7 bases from J; bases unmatched to any gene: 6. This CDR3 is 15 amino acids long. Germline V gene sequence: CDR1 LGHNA, CDR2 YNFKEQ. The CDR3 coding sequence is TGTGCCAGCAGCCAAGGTAGCGGGGTCGAAAATGAGCAGTTCTTC. This sequence encodes CASSQGSGVENEQFF.

There are many counts of this clonotype. This rearrangement joins TRBV2 to TRBJ1-4; no firm D call. CDR1 and CDR2 (germline): SNHLY, FYNNEI. V was clipped by 1 base and J by 7 bases, with 13 bases between them. The CDR3 has 15 residues. The CDR3 loop is CASSEGMGRSEKLFF. DNA for the CDR3: TGTGCCAGCAGTGAAGGGATGGGCAGGAGTGAAAAACTGTTTTTT.

This clonotype was observed at least ten times. CDR3 in DNA: TGTGCCAGCAGCCAGGACGGGCTCGGGGGCAACTATGGCTACACCTTC. Its translation is CASSQDGLGGNYGYTF. This sequence joins TRBV3-1 and TRBJ1-2, with D possibly being TRBD1 (6 bases). V lost 3 bases and J 2 bases, leaving 16 bases between the germline ends. Germline assignment: CDR1 LGHDT and CDR2 YNNKEL (reference sequence). This CDR3 comprises 16 residues.

This clonotype was seen repeatedly, ten times or more. V usage is TRBV3-1 and J usage is TRBJ2-3; 9 bases map to TRBD2. Germline assignment: CDR1 LGHDT and CDR2 YNNKEL (reference sequence). Unmatched junction bases numbered 8, after V lost 4 bases and J lost 6 bases. The CDR3 loop spans 15 amino acids. CDR3 nucleotide sequence: TGTGCCAGCAGCCGCCTTAGCGGGAGCGGGGATACGCAGTATTTT. This translates into CASSRLSGSGDTQYF.

This clonotype showed up just a few times. The chain joins TRBV7-9 to TRBJ1-2; D gene ambiguous. V gave up 3 bases and J gave up 7 bases, with 15 bases separating them. The CDR3 is 14 amino acids. In germline, CDR1 is SEHNR, CDR2 FQNEAQ (reference sequence). Written as DNA, the CDR3 is TGTGCCAGCAGCTTTGACTTTAACTTCGGTGGCTACACCTTC. This sequence encodes CASSFDFNFGGYTF.

Many counts were recorded for this clonotype. The chain links TRBV27 to TRBJ2-5; TRBD1 matches 8 bases. The CDR3 totals 14 residues. Looked up from germline, CDR1 is MNHEY and CDR2 is SMNVEV (reference sequence). V trimming: 6 bases; J trimming: 4 bases; junction bases outside the gene matches: 7. Here the CDR3 DNA reads TGTGCCAGCAGGACAGGGGTATCAGGAGAGACCCAGTACTTC. It specifies CASRTGVSGETQYF.

The CDR3 DNA is TGTGCCAGCACCGGGGCAGAGGCTTCCTCCTACGAGCAGTACTTC. This codes for CASTGAEASSYEQYF. The chain uses TRBV28 and TRBJ2-7, with D tentatively TRBD1 or TRBD2 (5 bases each). Germline-derived CDR1 and CDR2 are MDHEN and SYDVKM. V gave up 7 bases and J gave up 0 bases, with 16 bases separating them. This CDR3 is built from 15 residues.

The chain employs TRBV9 and TRBJ2-2; D unresolved. CDR1 is SGDLS and CDR2 is YYNGEE in the germline V gene. This CDR3 region has 12 residues. V was shortened by 3 bases and J by 5 bases, with 5 bases between the two germline ends. This CDR3 is CASSDRTGELFF. The CDR3 DNA is TGTGCCAGCAGCGATCGGACCGGGGAGCTGTTTTTT. The full variable domain, in which reference TRBV9 and TRBJ2-2 provide the parts outside the CDR3, is DSGVTQTPKHLITATGQRVTLRCSPRSGDLSVYWYQQSLDQGLQFLIQYYNGEERAKGNILERFSAQQFPDLHSELNLSSLELGDSALYFCASSDRTGELFFGEGSRLTVL.

The chain is built from TRBV5-1 and TRBJ1-1; 7 bases fit TRBD1. Trimming took 0 bases from V and 4 from J; bases not matched to a gene: 3. Germline V gene sequence: CDR1 SGHRS, CDR2 YFSETQ. The CDR3 sequence is 14 residues long. DNA for the CDR3: TGCGCCAGCAGCTTGGAAGGGGGCTCCACTGAAGCTTTCTTT. It codes for CASSLEGGSTEAFF.

The CDR3 loop reads CATSRGQWDTEAFF. The CDR3 coding sequence is TGTGCCACCAGCAGAGGACAGTGGGACACTGAAGCTTTCTTT. The chain has TRBV15 and TRBJ1-1, with D maybe TRBD1 (5 bases). The CDR3 is 14 residues long. Germline CDR1 LNHNV, CDR2 YYDKDF (reference sequence). V lost 1 base and J lost 3, with 9 bases in between.

The rearrangement uses TRBV7-9 and TRBJ2-3; no firm D call. Trimming cost V 5 bases and J 1 base, with 10 bases left between them. Germline CDR1 and CDR2: SEHNR and FQNEAQ (reference sequence). CDR3 size: 14 residues. The CDR3 DNA sequence: TGTGCCAGCAGCCAGATAGGAGGCACAGATACGCAGTATTTT. Protein sequence: CASSQIGGTDTQYF.

In the case of this clonotype: A much larger clone differs from this one at a single base, so this may be a read error. V gene TRBV5-1 combines with J gene TRBJ2-1; possibly TRBD2 for D (6 bases). CDR1 is SGHRS and CDR2 is YFSETQ in the germline V gene. Deletions cut 4 bases from V and 5 bases from J, with 16 bases between. The CDR3 consists of 15 residues. CDR3 amino acids: CASSHGDSTHNEQFF. Written as DNA, the CDR3 is TGCGCCAGCAGCCACGGGGACTCAACCCACAATGAGCAGTTCTTC. Looking up the rest from reference TRBV5-1 and TRBJ2-1 gives the full variable domain: KAGVTQTPRYLIKTRGQQVTLSCSPISGHRSVSWYQQTPGQGLQFLFEYFSETQRNKGNFPGRFSGRQFSNSRSEMNVSTLELGDSALYLCASSHGDSTHNEQFFGPGTRLTVL.